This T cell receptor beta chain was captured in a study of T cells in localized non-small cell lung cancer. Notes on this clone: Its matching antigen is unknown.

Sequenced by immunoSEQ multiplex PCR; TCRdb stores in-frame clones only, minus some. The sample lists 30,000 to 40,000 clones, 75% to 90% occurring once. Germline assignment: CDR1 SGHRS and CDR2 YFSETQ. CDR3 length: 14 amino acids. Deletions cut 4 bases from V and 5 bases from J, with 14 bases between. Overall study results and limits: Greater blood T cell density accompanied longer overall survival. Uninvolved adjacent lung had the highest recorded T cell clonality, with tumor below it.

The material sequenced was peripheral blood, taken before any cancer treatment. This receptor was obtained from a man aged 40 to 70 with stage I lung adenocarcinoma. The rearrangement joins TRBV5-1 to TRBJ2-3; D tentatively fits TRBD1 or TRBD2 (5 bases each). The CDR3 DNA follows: TGCGCCAGCAGCACCGGGACGGTTGGAGATACGCAGTATTTT. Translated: CASSTGTVGDTQYF.